The entry below gives a single TCR beta chain sequence along with its context. This specimen belongs to a study of blood T cell repertoires in COVID-19. The overall study: Both acute and convalescent COVID-19 samples were obtained from the United States, Italy and Spain. The cDNA or gDNA used as material had been derived from T cells, B-cell-depleted T cells, or PBMCs.

The CDR3 extends over 12 amino acids. Germline lookup yields CDR1 GTSNPN and CDR2 SVGIG (reference sequence). The J segment lost 6 bases and the V segment lost 6 bases, leaving 2 bases of the junction unmatched. Under the authors' procedure: The authors estimated nucleated cell counts from reference gene primer amplification. Sequenced by immunoSEQ multiplex PCR; TCRdb stores in-frame clones only, minus some. For V, J and clone size, that table is used; D and trimming come from the DNA. The data hold tens of thousands of clones, with 82% observed a single time. Sequencing was performed on peripheral blood. This clonotype originated in an older woman with acute or convalescent COVID-19. V is TRBV30 and J is TRBJ2-2; TRBD1 matches at 9 bases. The CDR3 sequence is CACRQGAGELFF. CDR3 coding DNA: TGTGCCTGCAGACAGGGGGCCGGGGAGCTGTTTTTT.